Listed here are 17 T cell receptor beta chains from one sample, sequenced in a study of control samples from healthy donors and cancer patients. Sequenced by immunoSEQ multiplex PCR; TCRdb stores in-frame clones only, minus some. The profile shows about 94,000 clones, around 86% of them singletons. What was sequenced was blood. The origin of the receptors is a woman aged 45 to 65 in good health.

The V call is TRBV20-1, the J call TRBJ2-2, with D uncertain. Trimming pared 6 bases from V and 6 bases from J, leaving 8 bases between. Germline values: CDR1 DFQATT, CDR2 SNEGSKA (reference sequence). The CDR3 is 11 residues long. CDR3 nucleotide sequence: TGCAGTGCCAGCTACTCCGGGGAGCTGTTTTTT. Protein sequence: CSASYSGELFF.

The CDR3 loop is CASKEGNDRGYGYTF. The CDR3 DNA follows: TGTGCCAGCAAGGAAGGAAACGACAGGGGCTATGGCTACACCTTC. The rearrangement uses TRBV6-5 and TRBJ1-2, with 8 bases fitting TRBD1. Germline-derived CDR1 and CDR2 are MNHEY and SVGAGI. The CDR3 is 15 residues long. The junction had 11 bases not matched to a gene; V was cut back by 7 bases and J by 4 bases.

This CDR3 reads CASSLAQGRTDTQYF. CDR3 coding DNA: TGTGCCAGCAGCTTAGCACAGGGTCGCACAGATACGCAGTATTTT. The gene calls are TRBV11-3 and TRBJ2-3; tentative D call: TRBD1 (6 bases). Germline-derived CDR1 and CDR2 are SGHNT and YENEEA. V was pared by 1 base and J by 1 base, with 9 bases between. This CDR3 has 15 residues.

V gene TRBV3-1 (or the pseudogene TRBV3-2) combines with J gene TRBJ2-7; 10 bases are shared with TRBD2. In germline, CDR1 is LGHDT, CDR2 YNNKEL (reference sequence). The CDR3 loop spans 19 amino acids. V lost 1 base and J lost 2; bases outside the gene matches: 14. CDR3 sequence: CASSQVLAGVRVNAYEQYF. The CDR3 DNA reads as TGTGCCAGCAGCCAAGTTCTAGCGGGAGTGAGGGTGAACGCCTACGAGCAGTACTTC.

This clone occurred a few times. This rearrangement joins TRBV10-3 to TRBJ1-2, with 9 nucleotides matching TRBD1. CDR3 size: 15 residues. Germline V gene lookup returns CDR1 ENHRY and CDR2 SYGVKD. J lost 2 bases, V lost 2 bases, and 3 bases had no gene match. CDR3 bases: TGTGCCATCAGTGAGAAGGGACAGGGAAACTATGGCTACACCTTC. Protein sequence: CAISEKGQGNYGYTF.

The chain carries TRBV11-3 and TRBJ2-7; possible D gene TRBD1, 6 bases. The CDR3 loop spans 18 amino acids. V gave up 5 bases and J gave up 6 bases, with 29 bases separating them. CDR1 SGHNT and CDR2 YENEEA come from the germline V gene. The CDR3 DNA follows: TGTGCCAGCAGCCACGCTGGGTCGGGACAACGTCTTCCCCCCGAGCAGTACTTC. It yields the protein CASSHAGSGQRLPPEQYF. The full variable domain, in which reference TRBV11-3 and TRBJ2-7 provide the parts outside the CDR3, is EAGVVQSPRYKIIEKKQPVAFWCNPISGHNTLYWYLQNLGQGPELLIRYENEEAVDDSQLPKDRFSAERLKGVDSTLKIQPAELGDSAVYLCASSHAGSGQRLPPEQYFGPGTRLTVT.

This clone was counted between two and nine times. The CDR3 region has the DNA TGTGCCAGCAGCCCCCAAGCCGATACGCAGTATTTT. It is translated as CASSPQADTQYF. V is TRBV3-1 (or the pseudogene TRBV3-2) and J is TRBJ2-3; no firm D call. The V end lost 4 bases, the J end lost 6 bases, and 8 bases lay between the germline ends. CDR1 and CDR2 from the germline V gene are LGHDT and YNNKEL (reference sequence). This CDR3 spans 12 amino acids.

The gene calls are TRBV19 and TRBJ2-1, with a weak D call TRBD1 (6 bases). The CDR3 has 17 residues. CDR1 is LNHDA, CDR2 SQIVND, per germline (reference sequence). With 5 bases removed from V and 6 bases from J, the gap between germline ends came to 23 bases. DNA for the CDR3: TGTGCCAGTAGTGCGCAGTCCATGGCAGGGGCGAGCAATGAGCAGTTCTTC. Translated: CASSAQSMAGASNEQFF.

V and J are TRBV6-1 and TRBJ1-3; no clear D gene. The V and J ends lost 3 bases and 0 bases respectively, with 6 bases between them. The CDR3 is 14 amino acids. CDR1 is MNHNS and CDR2 is SASEGT in the germline V gene. DNA for the CDR3: TGTGCCAGCAGTGACGGGGACTCTGGAAACACCATATATTTT. Residues: CASSDGDSGNTIYF.

The sample holds one count of this clone. This chain links TRBV19 with TRBJ2-3, with TRBD2 matching 7 bases. Germline V gene sequence: CDR1 LNHDA, CDR2 SQIVND (reference sequence). The CDR3 spans 15 residues. The J segment lost 3 bases and the V segment lost 7 bases, leaving 10 bases of the junction unmatched. The chain's CDR3 is CASTPRGVVTDTQYF. The CDR3 DNA sequence: TGTGCCAGTACCCCCCGGGGGGTGGTAACAGATACGCAGTATTTT.

The rearrangement uses TRBV6-6 and TRBJ2-2; 8 positions agree with TRBD1. The CDR3 has 16 residues. V lost 6 bases to trimming and J lost 3 bases; unmatched junction nucleotides: 9. Looked up from germline, CDR1 is MNHNY and CDR2 is SVGAGI (reference sequence). The CDR3 sequence: CASSRWKQGDTGELFF. The CDR3 DNA reads as TGTGCCAGCAGCCGCTGGAAACAGGGGGACACCGGGGAGCTGTTTTTT.

The chain links TRBV11-2 to TRBJ2-1, with a tentative D call TRBD2 (5 bases). There are 12 residues in the CDR3. CDR1 and CDR2 from the germline V gene are SGHAT and FQNNGV. The V and J ends lost 3 bases and 10 bases respectively, with 10 bases between them. CDR3 sequence reads: CASSFLAGEQFF. CDR3 bases: TGTGCCAGCAGCTTTCTAGCTGGGGAGCAGTTCTTC.

The V and J genes are TRBV27 and TRBJ2-5; 7 nucleotides align to TRBD1. The CDR3 has 13 amino acids. Germline CDR1 is MNHEY and CDR2 is SMNVEV (reference sequence). V lost 6 bases to trimming and J lost 1 base; unmatched junction nucleotides: 2. The CDR3 protein is CASRGTVQETQYF. The CDR3 DNA is TGTGCCAGCAGGGGGACAGTCCAAGAGACCCAGTACTTC.

The chain is built from TRBV5-6 and TRBJ2-3, with TRBD1 as a possible D gene (5 bases). V gave up 6 bases and J gave up 2 bases, with 7 bases separating them. CDR3 length: 12 amino acids. The germline V gene has CDR1 SGHDT and CDR2 YYEEEE. In DNA, the CDR3 is TGTGCCAGCAAGGGGATCACAGATACGCAGTATTTT. The encoded protein is CASKGITDTQYF.

V usage is TRBV6-2 or TRBV6-3 and J usage is TRBJ2-5, with a tentative D call TRBD2 (6 bases). This CDR3 is 14 amino acids long. The V and J ends lost 5 bases and 9 bases respectively, with 19 bases between them. Germline V CDR1 and CDR2: MNHEY, SVGEGT. The CDR3 loop reads CASSRSGLPEAQYF. The CDR3 DNA sequence: TGTGCCAGCAGTCGCTCGGGACTCCCCGAGGCCCAGTACTTC.

The chain combines TRBV6-4 with TRBJ2-7, with D possibly being TRBD1 or TRBD2 (6 bases each). The CDR3 is 15 amino acids. V dropped 0 bases and J dropped 3 bases, with 12 bases sitting between them. In germline, CDR1 is MRHNA, CDR2 SNTAGT. CDR3 in amino acids: CASSDSGGPIYEQYF. The CDR3 DNA follows: TGTGCCAGCAGTGACTCGGGGGGCCCAATCTACGAGCAGTACTTC.

The chain is built from TRBV6-6 and TRBJ1-2, with D possibly being TRBD1 (5 bases). CDR1 is MNHNY and CDR2 is SVGAGI in the germline V gene (reference sequence). The V and J ends lost 5 bases and 8 bases respectively, with 24 bases between them. This CDR3 is 16 amino acids long. The CDR3 DNA sequence: TGTGCCAGCAGTCCCGCCAAAACGGGCGCGGGGGAAGGCTACACCTTC. Protein: CASSPAKTGAGEGYTF.